This T cell receptor beta chain was identified in a study of T-cell reconstitution after alpha-beta-depleted transplantation in children. Study conclusions and caveats: T-cell counts and diversity at one year following transplant were attributed mainly to newly produced T cells. In some patients, recipient T cells and intrathymic progenitors surviving conditioning explained high day-60 diversity. Expanded graft clones, several hundred of them, were reportedly the source of alpha-beta T cells about two months after transplant.

Unique molecular identifiers were built into the TCRbeta library. MiXCR, applied by TCRdb to the PCR reads, yields one record per CDR3 protein. This table has roughly 250,000 distinct CDR3 sequences, 6.5% to 10% appearing once. This clonotype was seen many times. Antigen: not known. The source of this sequence is a male patient aged 10-17 years who had a stem cell transplant for acute lymphoblastic leukemia, so the T cells may come from the graft donor. Material: PBMCs, mostly from graft donor cells, obtained 180 days after TCRalphabeta/CD19-depleted stem cell transplant.

The CDR3 is CASNQPPYNEQFF. The CDR3 region has the DNA TGTGCCAGCAACCAGCCGCCTTACAATGAGCAGTTCTTC. The chain combines TRBV14 with TRBJ2-1; no clear D. Trimming stripped 7 bases from V and 4 bases from J, with 11 bases between. CDR1 and CDR2 from the germline V gene are SGHDN and FVKESK. The CDR3 length is 13 residues. Complete variable domain (other parts from reference TRBV14 and TRBJ2-1): EAGVTQFPSHSVIEKGQTVTLRCDPISGHDNLYWYRRVMGKEIKFLLHFVKESKQDESGMPNNRFLAERTGGTYSTLKVQPAELEDSGVYFCASNQPPYNEQFFGPGTRLTVL.